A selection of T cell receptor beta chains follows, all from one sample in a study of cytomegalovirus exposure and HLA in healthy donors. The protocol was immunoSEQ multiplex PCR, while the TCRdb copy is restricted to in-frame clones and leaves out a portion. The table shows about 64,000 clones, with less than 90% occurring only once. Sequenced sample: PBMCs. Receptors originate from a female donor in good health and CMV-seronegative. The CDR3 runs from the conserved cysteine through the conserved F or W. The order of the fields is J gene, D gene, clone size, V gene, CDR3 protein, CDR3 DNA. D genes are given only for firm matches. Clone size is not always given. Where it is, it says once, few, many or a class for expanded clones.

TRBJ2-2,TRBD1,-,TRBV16,CASSHNIQGTGELFF,TGTGCCAGCAGCCACAATATACAGGGGACCGGGGAGCTGTTTTTT
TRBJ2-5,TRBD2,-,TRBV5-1,CASSGLAGQETQYF,TGCGCCAGCTCGGGACTAGCGGGCCAAGAGACCCAGTACTTC
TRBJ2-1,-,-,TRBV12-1,CASSSQGLAVEEQFF,TGTGCCAGCAGTTCCCAGGGACTAGCCGTTGAAGAGCAGTTCTTC
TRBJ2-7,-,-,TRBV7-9,CASSSEGSYEQYF,TGTGCCAGCAGCTCTGAGGGCTCCTACGAGCAGTACTTC
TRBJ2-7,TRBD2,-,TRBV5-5,CASSLVASGAVYEQYF,TGTGCCAGCAGCTTGGTAGCTAGCGGGGCCGTCTACGAGCAGTACTTC
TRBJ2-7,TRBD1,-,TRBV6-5,CATYYPGQGTYEQYF,TGTGCCACCTATTATCCGGGACAGGGCACATACGAGCAGTACTTC
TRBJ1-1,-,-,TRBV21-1,CASSNFKTGHLTEAFF,TGTGCCAGCAGCAATTTTAAGACAGGCCACCTCACTGAAGCTTTCTTT
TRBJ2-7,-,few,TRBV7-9,CASSLGQSPYEQYF,TGTGCCAGCAGCTTAGGGCAGTCCCCCTACGAGCAGTACTTC
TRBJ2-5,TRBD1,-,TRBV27,CASSLSLDRVGETQYF,TGTGCCAGCAGTTTATCGCTGGACAGGGTGGGGGAGACCCAGTACTTC
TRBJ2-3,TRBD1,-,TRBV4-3,CASSQEWGGTGGTDTQYF,TGCGCCAGCAGCCAAGAGTGGGGGGGGACAGGGGGAACAGATACGCAGTATTTT
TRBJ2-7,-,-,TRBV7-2,CASSLGTGVTNYEQYF,TGTGCCAGCAGCCTGGGCACGGGAGTCACCAATTACGAGCAGTACTTC
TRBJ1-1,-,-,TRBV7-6,CASSLAGVNTEAFF,TGTGCCAGCAGCTTAGCAGGAGTAAACACTGAGGCTTTCTTT
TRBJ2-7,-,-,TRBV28,CASSPSDEQYF,TGTGCCAGCAGCCCCTCGGACGAGCAGTACTTC
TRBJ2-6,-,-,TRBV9,CASSEGTGTSGANVLTF,TGTGCCAGCAGCGAGGGGACCGGGACATCTGGGGCCAACGTCCTGACTTTC
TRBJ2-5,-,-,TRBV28,CASRLTGRAETQYF,TGTGCCAGCAGACTCACAGGTCGTGCAGAGACCCAGTACTTC
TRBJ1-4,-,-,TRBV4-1,CASSQGATAGNEKLFF,TGCGCCAGCAGCCAGGGGGCAACAGCCGGTAATGAAAAACTGTTTTTT
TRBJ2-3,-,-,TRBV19,CASSIQSSTDTQYF,TGTGCCAGTAGTATACAGTCTAGCACAGATACGCAGTATTTT
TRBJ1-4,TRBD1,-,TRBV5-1,CASSSGQGGEKLFF,TGCGCCAGCAGCTCCGGACAGGGAGGCGAAAAACTGTTTTTT
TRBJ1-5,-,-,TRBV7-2,CASSLPGNQPQHF,TGTGCCAGCAGCTTGCCAGGAAATCAGCCCCAGCATTTT
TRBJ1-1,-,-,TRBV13,CASSFAGNTEAFF,TGTGCCAGCAGCTTCGCGGGAAACACTGAAGCTTTCTTT
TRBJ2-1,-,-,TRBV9,CASSVGQGSYNEQFF,TGTGCCAGCAGCGTGGGGCAGGGCTCCTACAATGAGCAGTTCTTC
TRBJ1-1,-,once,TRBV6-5,CASSYSSWNTEAFF,TGTGCCAGCAGTTACTCCTCTTGGAACACTGAAGCTTTCTTT
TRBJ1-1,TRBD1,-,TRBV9,CASSVRQGPDTEAFF,TGTGCCAGCAGCGTAAGACAGGGGCCGGACACTGAAGCTTTCTTT
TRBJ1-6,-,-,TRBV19,CASSMEGFSSPLHF,TGTGCCAGTAGTATGGAGGGTTTCTCTTCACCCCTCCACTTT
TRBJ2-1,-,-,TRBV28,CASSLGGSRNNEQFF,TGTGCCAGCAGTTTAGGGGGGAGTAGGAACAATGAGCAGTTCTTC
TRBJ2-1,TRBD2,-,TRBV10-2,CAGSGTRLAGRASYNEQFF,TGCGCCGGCAGTGGGACCAGGCTAGCGGGTAGGGCGTCCTACAATGAGCAGTTCTTC
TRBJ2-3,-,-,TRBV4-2,CASTPMAGHSTQYF,TGTGCCAGCACCCCAATGGCGGGGCACTCCACGCAGTATTTT